The 9 T cell receptor beta chains listed next were all sequenced from one sample in a study of T cell responses to AZD1222 COVID-19 vaccine. Measured with immunoSEQ multiplex PCR; TCRdb has only the in-frame clones, and not every one. The data show under 150,000 clones, roughly nine tenths seen once. Sequenced material: peripheral blood, taken on day 0 of AZD1222 vaccination. The receptors originated from an adult in good health.

The chain combines TRBV12-3 or TRBV12-4 with TRBJ2-2, with D uncertain. The ends were cut back, 8 bases at V and 6 bases at J, with 10 bases in the middle. The CDR3 loop spans 12 amino acids. The CDR3 region is CASLDGPGELFF. The CDR3 DNA follows: TGTGCCAGCCTAGACGGCCCCGGGGAGCTGTTTTTT.

As to this clone: The DNA is omitted, as the CDR3 cannot be located on it reliably, and the CDR3 follows TCRdb's listing. The CDR3 spells CASRLVGSGSPTDTQYF. The chain couples TRBV12-2 to TRBJ2-3; the table's D call TRBD2 went unverified against the DNA. TRBV12-2 is a documented pseudogene. With termini counted, the CDR3 has 17 amino acids.

V usage is TRBV2 and J usage is TRBJ1-6; D uncertain. There are 15 residues in the CDR3. Germline CDR1 reads SNHLY; CDR2 reads FYNNEI. V was cut by 3 bases and J by 5 bases, with 11 bases left in between. The CDR3 spells CASSEERTDNSPLHF. CDR3 in DNA: TGTGCCAGCAGTGAGGAGCGGACCGATAATTCACCCCTCCACTTT.

The genes are TRBV2 and TRBJ1-1, with TRBD1 identical over 11 bases. The germline V gene encodes CDR1 SNHLY and CDR2 FYNNEI. V lost 6 bases and J lost 4; bases outside the gene matches: 4. The CDR3 spans 14 residues. As DNA, the CDR3 is TGTGCCAGCAGGGGGACAGGGGGGAGCACTGAAGCTTTCTTT. This sequence encodes CASRGTGGSTEAFF.

In DNA, the CDR3 is TGTGCCAGCAGTGGGACGGCGAGTACCTATGGCTACACCTTC. This gives the protein CASSGTASTYGYTF. The V gene is TRBV2, the J gene TRBJ1-2; no firm D call. Germline V gives CDR1 SNHLY, CDR2 FYNNEI. The CDR3 totals 14 residues. Between the trimmed V and J ends, which lost 4 bases and 4 bases, there was a span of 13 bases.

V and J are TRBV19 and TRBJ1-1, with TRBD1 as a possible D gene (5 bases). Trimming removed 3 bases from V and 4 bases from J, with 9 bases in between. Per germline, CDR1 LNHDA and CDR2 SQIVND (reference sequence). CDR3 length: 13 residues. DNA for the CDR3: TGTGCCAGTAGTATTAATGGGGGCACTGAAGCTTTCTTT. Translated: CASSINGGTEAFF.

The genes are TRBV12-5 and TRBJ2-7; the D is unclear. V was shortened by 2 bases and J by 9 bases, with 11 bases between the two germline ends. The CDR3 totals 12 residues. Germline V gene lookup returns CDR1 LGHNT and CDR2 FRNRAP. CDR3 nucleotide sequence: TGTGCTAGTGGTTTGCCCCGTGAGGCGCAGTACTTC. As protein: CASGLPREAQYF.

This sequence joins TRBV10-3 and TRBJ2-5; D remains ambiguous. The CDR3 length is 14 residues. Trimming stripped 0 bases from V and 5 bases from J, with 10 bases between. Germline CDR1 is ENHRY and CDR2 is SYGVKD. The CDR3 bases are TGTGCCATCAGTGAGTCCATGGGGTTGGAGACCCAGTACTTC. Amino acids: CAISESMGLETQYF.

The CDR3 bases are TGCAGCGTTGCGGATAGCGGGAGGGTTGGGAATGAGCAGTTCTTC. Translating it yields CSVADSGRVGNEQFF. The rearrangement joins TRBV29-1 to TRBJ2-1, with TRBD2 matching over 11 bases. The germline CDR1 and CDR2 sequences are SQVTM and ANQGSEA. The CDR3 sequence is 15 residues long. The V segment lost 4 bases and the J segment 7 bases; nucleotides outside the gene matches: 9.